This is a list of T cell receptor beta chains from one sample in a study of T cell changes during pregnancy in multiple sclerosis. Sequencing was performed with immunoSEQ multiplex PCR; in TCRdb, only in-frame clones are kept and a portion is missing. The repertoire holds some 63,000 clones, with roughly 90% as singletons. Sequencing used peripheral blood, obtained before pregnancy. These receptors were taken from a female donor with multiple sclerosis, enrolled in a pregnancy study. Each CDR3 is given with its conserved first and last residue. The D gene is left open where the match is weak. The size field is filled for only some rows; it gives once, few, many or a size class.

TRBJ2-5 | NA | NA | TRBV7-3 | TGTGCCAGCAGCCCGGGGATAGATCTGGAGACCCAGTACTTC | CASSPGIDLETQYF
TRBJ1-6 | TRBD1 | NA | TRBV11-2 | TGTGCCAGCAGCCCAGGACAGGGACCTAATTCACCCCTCCACTTT | CASSPGQGPNSPLHF
TRBJ1-5 | NA | NA | TRBV15 | TGTGCCACCAGCCCTACCTTAGATCAGCCCCAGCATTTT | CATSPTLDQPQHF
TRBJ1-1 | TRBD1 | once | TRBV10-2 | TGCGCCAGCAGTGTCCGGACAGGGGGCGCGGACACTGAAGCTTTCTTT | CASSVRTGGADTEAFF
TRBJ1-2 | NA | NA | TRBV21-1 | TGTGCCAGCAGCAAATTAACAGGGGGGAAGTATGGCTACACCTTC | CASSKLTGGKYGYTF
TRBJ1-3 | NA | NA | TRBV7-2 | TGTGCCAGCAGCTTAGTTGGCACCAGCTCTGGAAACACCATATATTTT | CASSLVGTSSGNTIYF
TRBJ1-1 | NA | once | TRBV19 | TGTGCCAGAGGGGGGGACACTGAAGCTTTCTTT | CARGGDTEAFF
TRBJ2-1 | TRBD2 | NA | TRBV7-3 | TGTGCCAGCAGCTTGTGGGGGGGAGGCTACAATGAGCAGTTCTTC | CASSLWGGGYNEQFF
TRBJ2-3 | TRBD2 | NA | TRBV4-1 | TGCGCCAGCAGCCCCAGAGGACTAGCGGGGGGGGATACGCAGTATTTT | CASSPRGLAGGDTQYF
TRBJ1-2 | TRBD1 | few | TRBV6-4 | TGTGCCAGCAGGGTCTTTCCGGGACAGAACTATGGCTACACCTTC | CASRVFPGQNYGYTF
TRBJ2-5 | NA | NA | TRBV5-1 | TGCGCCAGCAGCTTGGGCCTACAGGGACGAGAGACCCAGTACTTC | CASSLGLQGRETQYF
TRBJ2-6 | NA | NA | TRBV9 | TGTGCCAGCAGCGTATTCGCAGGGACTGGGGCCAACGTCCTGACTTTC | CASSVFAGTGANVLTF
TRBJ1-2 | NA | once | TRBV30 | TGTGCCTGGTCTGGGAGTTACGGAGCCTTATTAGGCTACACCTTC | CAWSGSYGALLGYTF
TRBJ1-6 | TRBD1 | NA | TRBV7-9 | TGTGCCAGCAGCTGGACAGGGCAGTTTTCACCCCTCCACTTT | CASSWTGQFSPLHF
TRBJ1-5 | NA | NA | TRBV30 | TGTGCCTGGAGTTCGCAGTCCAATCAGCCCCAGCATTTT | CAWSSQSNQPQHF
TRBJ2-5 | TRBD1 | NA | TRBV4-3 | TGCGCCAGCAGCCAAGACGGGACAGGGAAAGAGACCCAGTACTTC | CASSQDGTGKETQYF
TRBJ2-5 | NA | NA | TRBV9 | TGTGCCAGCAGCGTATGGGGCAGAGAGACCCAGTACTTC | CASSVWGRETQYF
TRBJ1-4 | TRBD1 | NA | TRBV7-2 | TGTGCCAGCAGCTCAAAGGACAGGGTTAAGGGAAAACTGTTTTTT | CASSSKDRVKGKLFF
TRBJ2-1 | NA | NA | TRBV6-5 | TGTGCCAGCAGTTACTCGCAAAGGGGCGCCTACAATGAGCAGTTCTTC | CASSYSQRGAYNEQFF
TRBJ2-2 | TRBD1 | NA | TRBV7-2 | TGTGCCACCAGGACAGGGGGCTTTACCGGGGAGCTGTTTTTT | CATRTGGFTGELFF
TRBJ2-7 | TRBD1 | few | TRBV7-2 | TGTGCCAGCAGCTTGCGGACAGGGGCCTACGAGCAGTACTTC | CASSLRTGAYEQYF
TRBJ2-1 | NA | few | TRBV25-1 | TGTGCCAGGGGAACCGGGACACCAGACTCGGAGCAGTTCTTC | CARGTGTPDSEQFF
TRBJ2-3 | TRBD2 | once | TRBV2 | TGTGCCAGCAGCGGGACTAGCGGGGTTAGTATGCAGTATTTT | CASSGTSGVSMQYF
TRBJ1-4 | TRBD1 | NA | TRBV18 | TGTGCCAGCTCACCAAAGAAAGGGGGCGCTTTCGGGGAAAAACTGTTTTTT | CASSPKKGGAFGEKLFF
TRBJ1-1 | NA | NA | TRBV14 | TGTGCCAGCAGCCAAGGCGGGAACACTGAAGCTTTCTTT | CASSQGGNTEAFF
TRBJ1-2 | NA | once | TRBV4-2 | TGTGCCAGCACGGGCGGGGGAGCGGTCTATGGCTACACCTTC | CASTGGGAVYGYTF
TRBJ1-1 | NA | NA | TRBV2 | TGTGCCAGCAGGGTTTCGGGAACTGAAGCTTTCTTT | CASRVSGTEAFF
TRBJ2-7 | TRBD1 | NA | TRBV2 | TGTGCCAGCAGTACCGGGACAGGGATCGAGCAGTACTTC | CASSTGTGIEQYF
TRBJ1-1 | TRBD1 | NA | TRBV9 | TGTGCCAGCAGTACAGGGGGCCCTGAAGCTTTCTTT | CASSTGGPEAFF
TRBJ1-4 | TRBD1 | NA | TRBV6-5 | TGTGCCAGCAGTCCCACGACAGGGTGGGGTGAAAAACTGTTTTTT | CASSPTTGWGEKLFF
TRBJ1-1 | NA | once | TRBV9 | TGTGCCAGCAGCGCAGCGGGACATTCGATGAACACTGAAGCTTTCTTT | CASSAAGHSMNTEAFF
TRBJ2-5 | NA | once | TRBV6-1 | TGTGCCAGCAGTTTATCCCCGTACCAAGAGACCCAGTACTTC | CASSLSPYQETQYF
TRBJ1-2 | NA | NA | TRBV5-6 | TGTGCCAGCAGCCTTGGTGCGAGGGTTGTTGGCTACACCTTC | CASSLGARVVGYTF
TRBJ1-1 | NA | NA | TRBV19 | TGTGCCAGTAGTGTAATGGCGGGGAACACTGAAGCTTTCTTT | CASSVMAGNTEAFF
TRBJ1-1 | NA | once | TRBV11-1 | TGTGCCAGCAGCTTAGAGTTCACTCTGAACACTGAAGCTTTCTTT | CASSLEFTLNTEAFF
TRBJ1-6 | NA | NA | TRBV9 | TGTGCCAGCAGCGTATCCCCCGACAGCTCTTCACCCCTCCACTTT | CASSVSPDSSSPLHF
TRBJ1-5 | NA | NA | TRBV6-5 | TGTGCCAGCAGTTACTCAAGGGGAGGCGGTCAGCCCCAGCATTTT | CASSYSRGGGQPQHF
TRBJ1-6 | NA | NA | TRBV10-3 | TGTGCCATCAGGACGGACAGTAATTCACCCCTCCACTTT | CAIRTDSNSPLHF
TRBJ1-1 | NA | NA | TRBV4-1 | TGCGCCAGCAGCCATCTCCAGGGTCTAAACACTGAAGCTTTCTTT | CASSHLQGLNTEAFF
TRBJ1-4 | NA | NA | TRBV5-6 | TGTGCCAGCAGTCCGGTCCGACAGGTTGATAATAAAAAACTGTTTTTT | CASSPVRQVDNKKLFF
TRBJ1-2 | NA | NA | TRBV7-8 | TGTGCCAGCAGCTTTGGGGATCGGGGAGGCTACACCTTC | CASSFGDRGGYTF
TRBJ2-7 | NA | NA | TRBV6-6 | TGTGCCAGCAGTTCTACCATCGGGGTATACGAGCAGTACTTC | CASSSTIGVYEQYF
TRBJ1-2 | TRBD1 | NA | TRBV10-2 | TGCGCCAGCAGTGGACAGGGGGCTGGGTATGGCTACACCTTC | CASSGQGAGYGYTF
TRBJ1-5 | NA | NA | TRBV7-2 | TGTGCCAGCAGCCAAGAGCACCTTAGCAATCAGCCCCAGCATTTT | CASSQEHLSNQPQHF
TRBJ2-3 | NA | NA | TRBV19 | TGTGCCAGTAGTCCCGAAGGGGGCGGGGGGTTCCCAGATACGCAGTATTTT | CASSPEGGGGFPDTQYF
TRBJ1-1 | NA | NA | TRBV27 | TGTGCCAGCAGTTCGGCAGGGGTAAACACTGAAGCTTTCTTT | CASSSAGVNTEAFF
TRBJ2-7 | NA | NA | TRBV9 | TGTGCCAGCAGCGTGGGGGACATGGGGGAGCAGTACTTC | CASSVGDMGEQYF
TRBJ1-1 | NA | NA | TRBV19 | TGTGCCAGTAAGGGGCCGAACACTGAAGCTTTCTTT | CASKGPNTEAFF
TRBJ1-2 | NA | NA | TRBV25-1 | TGTGCCAGCAGCCCTCCCGCAGGGAACTATGGCTACACCTTC | CASSPPAGNYGYTF
TRBJ2-1 | NA | NA | TRBV7-3 | TGTGCCAGCAGCGTAGGACTTCCCGATGAGCAGTTCTTC | CASSVGLPDEQFF
TRBJ2-2 | NA | NA | TRBV5-1 | TGCGCCAGCAGCTTCTTCGGATCCGTAGCGGTTACGAACACCGGGGAGCTGTTTTTT | CASSFFGSVAVTNTGELFF
TRBJ1-4 | NA | NA | TRBV6-5 | TGTGCCAGCAGTTACTCTACACTCGGCAGAGGTGGAAAACTGTTTTTT | CASSYSTLGRGGKLFF
TRBJ2-5 | TRBD2 | NA | TRBV5-6 | TGTGCCAGCAGCTTGGAGGGACTAGGGGGAGAGACCCAGTACTTC | CASSLEGLGGETQYF
TRBJ2-7 | NA | once | TRBV25-1 | TGTGCCAGCAGTGAGGGGGGGCTTCTCTACGAGCAGTACTTC | CASSEGGLLYEQYF
TRBJ1-6 | TRBD1 | NA | TRBV4-1 | TGCGCCAGCAGCCAACCCCCGGGACAGGGGTGGAATTCACCCCTCCACTTT | CASSQPPGQGWNSPLHF
TRBJ1-1 | TRBD1 | NA | TRBV18 | TGTGCCAGCTCGTCGGACAGGTTAGCTGAAGCTTTCTTT | CASSSDRLAEAFF
TRBJ1-5 | NA | NA | TRBV6-1 | TGTGCCAGCAGTGAAGGCAGGGAAAGTCAGCCCCAGCATTTT | CASSEGRESQPQHF